Within the sample, the clone carrying this T cell receptor (beta chain) is medium-sized. Its cognate antigen is unknown. This sample is part of a study of OX40 agonist ivuxolimab in advanced cancers. Study-level findings and limits: The CD4+ and CD8+ T cells in the blood had expanded clonally by week 6 at 0.1 to 3.0 mg/kg.

Assay used: immunoSEQ multiplex PCR; TCRdb lists only in-frame clones, some missing. The sample shows 50,000 to 85,000 clones, under 85% of them seen only once. Germline CDR1 is LNHNV and CDR2 is YYDKDF (reference sequence). V lost 0 bases and J lost 4; bases outside the gene matches: 13. This CDR3 is built from 18 residues. Sequenced material: CD4+ or CD8+ T cells sorted from blood, taken in a trial of the OX40 agonist ivuxolimab. The clonotype comes from an adult with an advanced solid tumor such as melanoma, head and neck, liver or kidney cancer. The V call is TRBV15, the J call TRBJ1-2, with TRBD1 matching over 8 bases. The CDR3 is CATSRDLGQGRASYGYTF. CDR3 DNA: TGTGCCACCAGCAGAGATCTCGGACAGGGAAGGGCGAGCTATGGCTACACCTTC.